This T cell receptor (beta chain) was sequenced in a study of T cell repertoires in cytomegalovirus infection. The CDR3 has 16 amino acids. Deletions cut 8 bases from V and 5 bases from J, with 23 bases between. The germline V gene has CDR1 SGHTA and CDR2 FQGNSA. MiXCR, run by TCRdb on the reads, gives a single entry per CDR3 protein. Altogether around 490,000 distinct CDR3 sequences are present, around 27% being singletons, with the ten largest covering roughly 13%. This clonotype was counted ten times or more. This receptor was taken from a human donor in good health (CMV status not recorded). Some clones in this sample may be carry-over from other donors' samples. The gene calls are TRBV7-2 and TRBJ2-3, with a weak D call TRBD2 (5 bases). Sequenced input: PBMCs. The CDR3 nucleotides read TGTGCCAGCGGAAACCCCTCGGGGTCCGACGTAGATACGCAGTATTTT. This sequence encodes CASGNPSGSDVDTQYF.